Listed here are 25 T cell receptor beta chains from one sample, sequenced in a study of beta chain features in type 1 diabetes. The isolated RNA, all of it, was reverse transcribed, so expressed TCRB transcripts were what got sequenced. Libraries were prepared by immunoSEQ multiplex PCR; TCRdb keeps only in-frame clonotypes and omits some of them. The data show 300,000 or so clones, approximately 10% seen once. No antigen has been assigned to these receptors. Study results and caveats: A moderate, significant TCRB CDR3 shortening appeared in type 1 diabetes across four CD4+ subsets.

Sequencing was carried out using central memory CD4+ T cells from blood. The receptors derive from a man younger than 40 with type 1 diabetes.

This clone was counted a few times. The genes are TRBV21-1 and TRBJ1-2. TRBV21-1 is classified as a pseudogene. The CDR3 contains 13 residues. Written as DNA, the CDR3 is TGTGCCAGCAGCAAAGTCGTTCCGGGTGGCTACACCTTC. It is translated as CASSKVVPGGYTF.

This clone came up a few times. The J gene is TRBJ2-7, the V gene TRBV5-4; perhaps D is TRBD1 or TRBD2 (6 bases each). CDR3 size: 13 residues. Trimming took 1 base from V and 5 from J, leaving 10 bases between them. Per germline, CDR1 SGHNT and CDR2 YYREEE (reference sequence). The CDR3 loop is CASSLIGGHEQYF. The CDR3 nucleotides are TGTGCCAGCAGCTTGATCGGGGGCCACGAGCAGTACTTC.

This clone was seen repeatedly, ten times or more. Other nucleotide sequences from this sample produce the same CDR3. CDR3 residues: CSVGDQPQHF. The DNA for the CDR3 is TGCAGCGTTGGAGATCAGCCCCAGCATTTT. The chain joins TRBV29-1 to TRBJ1-5; no clear D. Germline CDR1 and CDR2: SQVTM and ANQGSEA. Trimming took off 4 bases at V and 5 bases at J, with 3 bases between the two ends. This CDR3 region has 10 residues.

This rearrangement joins TRBV29-1 to TRBJ2-5; 7 nucleotides agree with TRBD2. The CDR3 loop spans 13 amino acids. J gave up 3 bases and V 3 bases, and 4 bases lay outside the gene matches. CDR1 SQVTM and CDR2 ANQGSEA come from the germline V gene. The CDR3 coding sequence is TGCAGCGTTGAGGGGAGGGCAGAAGAGACCCAGTACTTC. Translation: CSVEGRAEETQYF.

The sample holds many counts of this clone. This rearrangement joins TRBV18 to TRBJ1-1, with D unclear. V dropped 8 bases and J dropped 2 bases, with 12 bases sitting between them. This CDR3 spans 13 amino acids. Germline V gene lookup returns CDR1 KGHSH and CDR2 LQKENI. CDR3: CASRTEGNTEAFF. The CDR3 coding sequence is TGTGCCAGCCGAACGGAGGGAAACACTGAAGCTTTCTTT.

V is TRBV6-6 and J is TRBJ2-2; unclear D gene. The CDR3 spans 14 residues. Germline CDR1 MNHNY, CDR2 SVGAGI (reference sequence). Trimming took 4 bases from V and 5 from J, leaving 11 bases between them. CDR3 coding DNA: TGTGCCAGCAGTTCCCTGGCGGCGACCGGGGAGCTGTTTTTT. This gives the protein CASSSLAATGELFF.

The genes are TRBV30 and TRBJ1-1, with 8 bases fitting TRBD1. The CDR3 sequence is 16 residues long. Trimming took 0 bases from V and 1 from J; bases not matched to a gene: 7. Germline loops: CDR1 GTSNPN, CDR2 SVGIG (reference sequence). CDR3 region: CAWSVDRAASNTEAFF. The CDR3 region has the DNA TGTGCCTGGAGTGTGGACAGGGCAGCCTCGAACACTGAAGCTTTCTTT.

The V and J genes are TRBV5-1 and TRBJ2-3; tentatively, D is TRBD2 (6 bases). The germline CDR1 and CDR2 sequences are SGHRS and YFSETQ. The CDR3 is 17 residues long. V lost 1 base, J lost 4 bases, and 19 bases lay in between. In DNA form, the CDR3 reads TGCGCCAGCAGCTTGTTGGGACCGACTAGTAGCTCAGATACGCAGTATTTT. It yields the protein CASSLLGPTSSSDTQYF. Complete variable domain (other parts from reference TRBV5-1 and TRBJ2-3): KAGVTQTPRYLIKTRGQQVTLSCSPISGHRSVSWYQQTPGQGLQFLFEYFSETQRNKGNFPGRFSGRQFSNSRSEMNVSTLELGDSALYLCASSLLGPTSSSDTQYFGPGTRLTVL.

This clone was found a few times. The CDR3: CASSPLAGAENEQFF. Written as DNA, the CDR3 is TGTGCCAGCTCACCTTTAGCGGGGGCCGAAAATGAGCAGTTCTTC. This chain uses TRBV18 with TRBJ2-1; 9 positions match TRBD2. Unmatched junction bases numbered 7, after V lost 3 bases and J lost 7 bases. The CDR3 runs 15 residues. CDR1 is KGHSH, CDR2 LQKENI, per germline. Variable domain in full (rest from reference TRBV18 and TRBJ2-1): NAGVMQNPRHLVRRRGQEARLRCSPMKGHSHVYWYRQLPEEGLKFMVYLQKENIIDESGMPKERFSAEFPKEGPSILRIQQVVRGDSAAYFCASSPLAGAENEQFFGPGTRLTVL.

This clone was recorded at least ten times. The V gene is TRBV7-9, the J gene TRBJ2-5, with D unclear. V shed 3 bases and J shed 1 base, with 12 bases lying between them. Germline CDR1 SEHNR, CDR2 FQNEAQ (reference sequence). This CDR3 is built from 15 residues. This chain's CDR3 is CASSLGGVFQETQYF. DNA for the CDR3: TGTGCCAGCAGCTTGGGTGGCGTATTCCAAGAGACCCAGTACTTC. Complete variable domain (other parts from reference TRBV7-9 and TRBJ2-5): DTGVSQNPRHKITKRGQNVTFRCDPISEHNRLYWYRQTLGQGPEFLTYFQNEAQLEKSRLLSDRFSAERPKGSFSTLEIQRTEQGDSAMYLCASSLGGVFQETQYFGPGTRLLVL.

This clone appeared a few times. The chain recombines TRBV5-1 with TRBJ2-1, with 7 bases that match TRBD1. The CDR3 runs to 15 residues. Germline V lookup: CDR1 SGHRS, CDR2 YFSETQ. V shed 4 bases and J 8 bases; nucleotides not matched to a gene: 12. CDR3 amino acids: CASSPGDRRQDEQFF. The CDR3 DNA is TGCGCCAGCAGCCCCGGGGACAGACGTCAAGATGAGCAGTTCTTC. The full variable domain, in which reference TRBV5-1 and TRBJ2-1 provide the parts outside the CDR3, is KAGVTQTPRYLIKTRGQQVTLSCSPISGHRSVSWYQQTPGQGLQFLFEYFSETQRNKGNFPGRFSGRQFSNSRSEMNVSTLELGDSALYLCASSPGDRRQDEQFFGPGTRLTVL.

This clone has a handful of counts. The V call is TRBV6-1, the J call TRBJ1-5; 8 nucleotides line up with TRBD1. CDR1 and CDR2 from the germline V gene are MNHNS and SASEGT. The CDR3 extends over 15 amino acids. V lost 5 bases to trimming and J lost 2 bases; unmatched junction nucleotides: 5. The CDR3 sequence: CASSPGGIGNQPQHF. CDR3 bases: TGTGCCAGCAGTCCAGGGGGCATAGGCAATCAGCCCCAGCATTTT.

This clone was seen at least ten times. The chain has TRBV7-2 and TRBJ1-1; a weak D match, TRBD1 (5 bases). CDR1 is SGHTA, CDR2 FQGNSA, per germline. The CDR3 consists of 13 residues. The germline V and J ends were trimmed by 5 bases and 1 base, with 8 bases remaining between them. DNA for the CDR3: TGTGCCAGCAGCAAAGGACAGAACACTGAAGCTTTCTTT. This codes for CASSKGQNTEAFF.

The CDR3 region is CASRGQGGAEAFF. The DNA for the CDR3 is TGTGCCAGCAGAGGACAGGGTGGTGCTGAAGCTTTCTTT. The J gene is TRBJ1-1, the V gene TRBV28; 8 nucleotides match TRBD1. The CDR3 runs to 13 residues. CDR1 MDHEN and CDR2 SYDVKM come from the germline V gene. The ends lost 6 bases at V and 6 bases at J; junction bases unmatched: 6.

The sample holds a few counts of this clone. The rearrangement joins TRBV11-2 to TRBJ1-1; 7 nucleotides agree with TRBD1. Looked up from germline, CDR1 is SGHAT and CDR2 is FQNNGV. The junction had 9 bases not matched to a gene; V was cut back by 1 base and J by 4 bases. The CDR3 spans 16 residues. CDR3 bases: TGTGCCAGCAGCTTAGCCCGACAGGGCTCAGGCACTGAAGCTTTCTTT. Translated, it gives CASSLARQGSGTEAFF.

Regarding this clone: A clone one base away is much larger, so this may be a read error. The V call is TRBV28, the J call TRBJ1-1, with D uncertain. Deletions cut 2 bases from V and 1 base from J, with 5 bases between. The CDR3 is 13 amino acids. Germline loops: CDR1 MDHEN, CDR2 SYDVKM. The DNA of the CDR3 is TGTGCCAGCAGTTTACGGGAGAACACTGAAGCTTTCTTT. Protein: CASSLRENTEAFF.

This clone has just a few counts. The V gene is TRBV28, the J gene TRBJ1-1; weak D call: TRBD1 (6 bases). This CDR3 has 13 amino acids. Deletions cut 5 bases from V and 5 bases from J, with 12 bases between. Germline values: CDR1 MDHEN, CDR2 SYDVKM. The CDR3: CASSPHQGTEAFF. CDR3 DNA: TGTGCCAGCAGTCCTCACCAGGGGACTGAAGCTTTCTTT.

This clone has a handful of counts. V and J are TRBV30 and TRBJ2-5; D is unclear. V lost 3 bases and J 5 bases, leaving 16 bases between the germline ends. CDR3 length: 14 residues. CDR1 GTSNPN and CDR2 SVGIG come from the germline V gene (reference sequence). The CDR3 sequence is CAWSGSLTSETQYF. CDR3 DNA sequence: TGTGCCTGGAGCGGGTCGTTAACCTCCGAGACCCAGTACTTC.

This clone has a count of ten or more. The rearrangement uses TRBV7-2 and TRBJ2-1; D is undetermined. The CDR3 extends over 12 amino acids. Germline lookup yields CDR1 SGHTA and CDR2 FQGNSA. Trimming removed 5 bases from V and 5 bases from J, with 7 bases in between. This chain's CDR3 is CASSVFHNEQFF. In DNA form, the CDR3 reads TGTGCCAGCAGCGTGTTCCACAATGAGCAGTTCTTC.

This chain connects TRBV7-2 to TRBJ2-5, with D uncertain. The V end was cut by 5 bases, the J end by 8 bases, with 18 bases between. This CDR3 contains 14 residues. Germline-derived CDR1 and CDR2 are SGHTA and FQGNSA. The CDR3 region has the DNA TGTGCCAGCAGCATGGCCGCAGCCGAAGGAACCCAGTACTTC. This translates into CASSMAAAEGTQYF.

As to this clone: The sample holds other DNA sequences that translate to the same CDR3. The chain recombines TRBV7-9 with TRBJ2-5, with 14 nucleotides matching TRBD2. Germline CDR1 reads SEHNR; CDR2 reads FQNEAQ (reference sequence). V dropped 5 bases and J dropped 2; count of bases not matched to a gene: 4. The CDR3 is made up of 16 amino acids. CDR3 loop: CASSPGLAGGQETQYF. Here the CDR3 DNA reads TGTGCCAGCAGCCCCGGACTAGCGGGGGGTCAAGAGACCCAGTACTTC.

This clone was counted a few times. The genes are TRBV6-5 and TRBJ1-4, with D uncertain. The V end was cut by 6 bases, the J end by 8 bases, with 7 bases between. The CDR3 loop spans 11 amino acids. Germline CDR1 reads MNHEY; CDR2 reads SVGAGI. The CDR3 reads CASRGLEKLFF. For the CDR3, the DNA is TGTGCCAGCAGAGGTTTGGAAAAACTGTTTTTT.

The J gene is TRBJ2-5, the V gene TRBV7-2, with D unclear. This CDR3 contains 13 residues. Trimming took off 3 bases at V and 2 bases at J, with 7 bases between the two ends. Germline CDR1 reads SGHTA; CDR2 reads FQGNSA. The CDR3 is CASSFLRQETQYF. The CDR3 coding sequence is TGTGCCAGCAGCTTTCTCAGACAAGAGACCCAGTACTTC.

This clone has only a few counts. The chain employs TRBV5-4 and TRBJ1-2; 7 bases are a match to TRBD1. With 4 bases clipped from V and 2 bases from J, the junction kept 5 bases outside the gene matches. Germline V CDR1 and CDR2: SGHNT, YYREEE (reference sequence). The CDR3 is made up of 14 amino acids. The CDR3 DNA reads as TGTGCCAGCAGCCTGGACAGGTTGAACTATGGCTACACCTTC. It encodes CASSLDRLNYGYTF.

A note on this clone: It differs at one base from a far larger clone, so likely a read error. The rearrangement joins TRBV11-2 to TRBJ2-2; no reliable D call. The CDR3 runs to 12 residues. Germline-derived CDR1 and CDR2 are SGHAT and FQNNGV. V lost 5 bases and J lost 3, with 4 bases in between. As DNA, the CDR3 is TGTGCCAGCAGCCTGTACACCGGGGAGCTGTTTTTT. This encodes CASSLYTGELFF.